This entry lists 18 T cell receptor beta chains sequenced from one sample in a study of T cells expressing NK-cell markers. TCRdb re-called the 5' RACE reads and catalogs CDR3 proteins one per entry, DNA excluded. Seen in this sample are a few hundred thousand distinct CDR3 sequences; the ten most common clones hold around 5.3%. Sequencing was performed on blood T cells: a sorted CD56 or NKG2C T cell subset, CD4+ or CD8+ T cells, or bulk PBMC T cells (not recorded which). The receptors shown here come from a man aged 18-69 years in good health.

The V gene is TRBV13, the J gene TRBJ2-5; lacking DNA, the TRBD2 call made by TCRdb goes unchecked. The CDR3 covers 14 residues. From germline, CDR1 is PRHDT and CDR2 FYEKMQ (reference sequence). CDR3 sequence: CASSLASIEETQYF.

The chain has TRBV20-1 and TRBJ2-7; without DNA, the TCRdb call of TRBD1 cannot be checked. CDR1 is DFQATT, CDR2 SNEGSKA, per germline (reference sequence). This CDR3 is 16 amino acids long. CDR3: CRALNRDTLEFDEQYF.

The rearrangement joins TRBV4-2 to TRBJ2-7; the TRBD1 assignment by TCRdb is unverifiable without DNA. This CDR3 has 14 amino acids. Per the germline V gene, CDR1 is LGHNA and CDR2 is YNFKEQ. This CDR3 reads CASTQWQGPYEQYF.

The chain employs TRBV7-7 and TRBJ1-3. CDR3 size: 13 residues. The V gene's germline CDR1 is SSHAT and CDR2 FNYEAQ (reference sequence). CDR3: CASSLGLEDTIYF.

The chain employs TRBV7-9 and TRBJ2-5. This CDR3 is 14 amino acids long. Germline V CDR1 and CDR2: SEHNR, FQNEAQ (reference sequence). CDR3 protein: CASSPQSVQETQYF. Using reference TRBV7-9 and TRBJ2-5 for the parts outside the CDR3, the full variable domain is DTGVSQNPRHKITKRGQNVTFRCDPISEHNRLYWYRQTLGQGPEFLTYFQNEAQLEKSRLLSDRFSAERPKGSFSTLEIQRTEQGDSAMYLCASSPQSVQETQYFGPGTRLLVL.

The chain couples TRBV6-1 to TRBJ2-7. The CDR3 is made up of 12 amino acids. CDR1 and CDR2 from the germline V gene are MNHNS and SASEGT. The CDR3 sequence is CASSEAGYEQYF.

This rearrangement joins TRBV7-9 to TRBJ2-1. Germline loops: CDR1 SEHNR, CDR2 FQNEAQ (reference sequence). The CDR3 runs 16 residues. CDR3 residues: CASSLVSITPSHEQFF.

The chain links TRBV6-1 to TRBJ1-2. This CDR3 spans 15 amino acids. Per germline, CDR1 MNHNS and CDR2 SASEGT. The CDR3: CASSEVGRESYGYTF.

V and J are TRBV15 and TRBJ2-7; TCRdb proposes TRBD2, but this gene call is untestable without DNA. Germline V lookup: CDR1 LNHNV, CDR2 YYDKDF (reference sequence). The CDR3 spans 15 residues. CDR3 in amino acids: CATSRESSGTYEQYF.

The rearrangement uses TRBV6-1 and TRBJ1-1; TCRdb gives TRBD1 as the D gene, but with no DNA this cannot be confirmed. The CDR3 has 15 amino acids. Germline CDR1 is MNHNS and CDR2 is SASEGT. The CDR3 protein is CASSQQNTGTTEAFF.

The chain is built from TRBV11-1 and TRBJ2-4; without DNA, the TCRdb call of TRBD1 cannot be checked. The germline gives CDR1 SGHAT, CDR2 FQDESV (reference sequence). The CDR3 sequence is 14 residues long. The CDR3: CASSSQGAADIQYF.

This rearrangement joins TRBV12-3 or TRBV12-4 to TRBJ1-5. The length of the CDR3 is 12 residues. CDR3 residues: CASTDGFQPQHF.

This sequence joins TRBV6-1 and TRBJ2-7; checking the TCRdb D call of TRBD1 is not possible without DNA. CDR3 size: 13 residues. CDR1 is MNHNS and CDR2 is SASEGT in the germline V gene. The CDR3 protein is CASRNRGAYEQYF.

The V call is TRBV7-9, the J call TRBJ2-5. CDR1 is SEHNR, CDR2 FQNEAQ, per germline (reference sequence). The CDR3 is made up of 13 amino acids. CDR3 sequence reads: CASTSLKPETQYF.

The chain has TRBV7-9 and TRBJ2-1; TCRdb lists TRBD1, though no DNA is available to test this call. CDR1 and CDR2 (germline): SEHNR, FQNEAQ (reference sequence). The CDR3 is made up of 14 amino acids. CDR3 loop: CASSSAGGPNEQFF. Looking up the rest from reference TRBV7-9 and TRBJ2-1 gives the full variable domain: DTGVSQNPRHKITKRGQNVTFRCDPISEHNRLYWYRQTLGQGPEFLTYFQNEAQLEKSRLLSDRFSAERPKGSFSTLEIQRTEQGDSAMYLCASSSAGGPNEQFFGPGTRLTVL.

The rearrangement links TRBV5-5 to TRBJ2-7; TCRdb proposes TRBD1, but this gene call is untestable without DNA. The CDR3 length is 14 residues. The germline V gene encodes CDR1 SGHKS and CDR2 YYEKEE (reference sequence). The chain's CDR3 is CASSSLNGGLKQYF.

CDR3 loop: CASSYSNRGVNSPLHF. The V gene is TRBV6-5, the J gene TRBJ1-6; TCRdb selects TRBD1, and the lack of DNA leaves this call unchecked. CDR3 length: 16 residues. In germline, CDR1 is MNHEY, CDR2 SVGAGI.

The chain uses TRBV9 and TRBJ2-7. The CDR3 loop spans 13 amino acids. The germline CDR1 and CDR2 sequences are SGDLS and YYNGEE. The CDR3 loop is CASRGLRVYEQYF.